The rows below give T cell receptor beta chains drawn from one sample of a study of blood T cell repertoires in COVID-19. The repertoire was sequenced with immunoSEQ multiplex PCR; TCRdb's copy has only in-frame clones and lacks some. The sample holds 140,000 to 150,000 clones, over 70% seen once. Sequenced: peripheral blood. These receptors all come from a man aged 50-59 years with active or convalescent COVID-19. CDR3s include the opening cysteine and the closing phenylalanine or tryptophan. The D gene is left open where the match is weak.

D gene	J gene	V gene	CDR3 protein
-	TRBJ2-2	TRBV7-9	CASSSTLSDGELFF
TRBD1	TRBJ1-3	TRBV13	CASSLSSDRFSGNTIYF
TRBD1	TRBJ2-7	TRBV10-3	CAISESNRDSPPKYF
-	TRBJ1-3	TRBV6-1	CASSALILRGYSGNTIYF
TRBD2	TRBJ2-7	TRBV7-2	CASSLGGRANEQYF
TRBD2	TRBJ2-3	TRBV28	CASSPTSYLTDTQYF
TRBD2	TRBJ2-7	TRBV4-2	CASSQAGGLAGDEQYF
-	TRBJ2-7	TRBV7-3	CASSLVGRGNYEQYF
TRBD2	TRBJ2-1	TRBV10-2	CASKSSGRFYNEQFF
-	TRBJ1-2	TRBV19	CASSIDRNYGYTF
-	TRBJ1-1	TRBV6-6	CASRPGTTNTEAFF
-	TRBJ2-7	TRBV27	CASKRLDREGEQYF
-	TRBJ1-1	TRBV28	CASSYGQLTEAFF
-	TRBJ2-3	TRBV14	CASSQDRAQGQYF
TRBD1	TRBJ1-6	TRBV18	CASSPLGAGGNSPLHF
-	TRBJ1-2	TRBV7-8	CASSLALTAGDYGYTF
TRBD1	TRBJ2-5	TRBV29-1	CSVEAPGTGGGWGQETQYF
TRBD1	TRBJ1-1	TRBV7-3	CASSPDRDFTEAFF
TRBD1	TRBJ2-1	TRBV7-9	CASSFRGQGMDEQFF
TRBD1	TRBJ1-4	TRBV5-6	CASSWGTGTNEKLFF
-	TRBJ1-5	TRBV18	CASSPSYSNQPQHF
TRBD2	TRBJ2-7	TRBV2	CASGRLAGEQYF
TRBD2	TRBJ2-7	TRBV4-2	CASSLQTSGNYEQYF
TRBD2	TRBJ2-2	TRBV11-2	CASRGLAGGNTGELFF
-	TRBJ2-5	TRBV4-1	CASSQGIGAQETQYF
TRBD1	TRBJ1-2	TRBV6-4	CASSAGTGGSYGYTF
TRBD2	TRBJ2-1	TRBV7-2	CASSFSGTSDEQFF
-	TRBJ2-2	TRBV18	CASSPPMGGGTGELFF
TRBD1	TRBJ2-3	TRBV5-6	CASSPPGRQGDTQYF
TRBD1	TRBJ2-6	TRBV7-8	CASSLSLVPGQESGANVLTF
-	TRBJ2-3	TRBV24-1	CATSDTLDTATDTQYF
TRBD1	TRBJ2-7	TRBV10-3	CAIRSGQGSSYEQYF
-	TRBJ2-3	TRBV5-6	CASSLTDTQYF
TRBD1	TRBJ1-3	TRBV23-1	CASSQLGRGALFLSGNTIYF
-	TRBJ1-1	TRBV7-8	CASSSPDRSEAFF
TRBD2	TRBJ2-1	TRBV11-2	CASSAIRTSGRGGNEQFF
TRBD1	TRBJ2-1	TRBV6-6	CASSYQGANNEQFF
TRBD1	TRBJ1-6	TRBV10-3	CAISGGQAPSSYNSPLHF
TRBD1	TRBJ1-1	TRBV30	CAWRPTGDTEAFF
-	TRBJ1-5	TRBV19	CASSIAGGSNQPQHF
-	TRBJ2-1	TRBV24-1	CATSVTGTNEQFF
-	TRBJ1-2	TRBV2	CASRKGVGEGYTF